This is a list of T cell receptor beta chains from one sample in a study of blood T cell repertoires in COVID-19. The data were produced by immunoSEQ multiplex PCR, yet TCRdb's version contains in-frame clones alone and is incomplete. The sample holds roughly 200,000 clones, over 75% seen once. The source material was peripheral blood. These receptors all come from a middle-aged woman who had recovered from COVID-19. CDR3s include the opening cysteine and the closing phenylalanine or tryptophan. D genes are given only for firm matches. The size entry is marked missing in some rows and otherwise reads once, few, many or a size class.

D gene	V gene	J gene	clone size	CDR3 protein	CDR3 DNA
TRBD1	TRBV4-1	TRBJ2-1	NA	CASSQATRDRVVEQFF	TGCGCCAGCAGCCAAGCAACCCGGGACAGGGTAGTTGAGCAGTTCTTC
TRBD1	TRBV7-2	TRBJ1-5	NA	CASSLVAGGARQPQHF	TGTGCCAGCAGCTTAGTCGCAGGGGGTGCGAGACAGCCCCAGCATTTT
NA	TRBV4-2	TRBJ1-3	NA	CASSQDWEGTGNTIYF	TGTGCCAGCAGCCAAGATTGGGAGGGCACTGGAAACACCATATATTTT
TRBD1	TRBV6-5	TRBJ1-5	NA	CASRTGVSNQPQHF	TGTGCCAGCAGAACAGGGGTTAGCAATCAGCCCCAGCATTTT
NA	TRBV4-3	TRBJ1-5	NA	CASSLNSNQPQHF	TGCGCCAGCAGCCTTAATAGCAATCAGCCCCAGCATTTT
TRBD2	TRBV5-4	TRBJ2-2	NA	CASSLESAGETGELFF	TGTGCCAGCAGCTTGGAATCGGCGGGAGAGACCGGGGAGCTGTTTTTT
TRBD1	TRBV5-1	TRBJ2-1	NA	CASSLGGTGGANEQFF	TGCGCCAGCAGCTTGGGTGGGACAGGGGGCGCGAATGAGCAGTTCTTC
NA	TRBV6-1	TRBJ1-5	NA	CASSEMIGDYSNQPQHF	TGTGCCAGCAGTGAAATGATTGGAGATTATAGCAATCAGCCCCAGCATTTT
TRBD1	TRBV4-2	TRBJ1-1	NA	CASSQSTGDTEAFF	TGTGCCAGCAGCCAATCGACAGGGGACACTGAAGCTTTCTTT
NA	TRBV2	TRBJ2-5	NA	CASSVTGTGSRMETQYF	TGTGCCAGCAGTGTTACAGGGACGGGAAGTAGGATGGAGACCCAGTACTTC
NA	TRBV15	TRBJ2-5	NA	CATSLGTGVRETQYF	TGTGCCACCAGCTTAGGCACGGGGGTTCGAGAGACCCAGTACTTC
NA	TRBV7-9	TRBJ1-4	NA	CASSVNQGYEKLFF	TGTGCCAGCAGTGTTAACCAGGGGTATGAAAAACTGTTTTTT
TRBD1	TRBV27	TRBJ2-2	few	CASSPQDRGYTGELFF	TGTGCCAGCAGTCCCCAGGACAGGGGTTACACCGGGGAGCTGTTTTTT
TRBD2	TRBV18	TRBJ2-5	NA	CASSPSGAQETQYF	TGTGCCAGCTCACCAAGCGGGGCTCAAGAGACCCAGTACTTC
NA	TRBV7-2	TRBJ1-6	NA	CASSLASQGNNSPLHF	TGTGCCAGCAGCTTGGCAAGTCAGGGGAATAATTCACCCCTCCACTTT
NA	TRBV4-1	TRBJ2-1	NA	CASSQATPGLHYNEQFF	TGCGCCAGCAGCCAAGCGACCCCGGGACTCCACTACAATGAGCAGTTCTTC
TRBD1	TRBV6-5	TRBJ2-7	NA	CASSYSTGAIHEQYF	TGTGCCAGCAGTTACTCGACAGGGGCGATACACGAGCAGTACTTC
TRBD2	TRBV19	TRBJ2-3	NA	CASSTGTSGSTSTDTQYF	TGTGCCAGTAGTACCGGGACTAGCGGGAGTACTAGCACAGATACGCAGTATTTT
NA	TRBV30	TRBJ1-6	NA	CAWSKSYDSPLHF	TGTGCCTGGAGTAAGAGCTACGATTCACCCCTCCACTTT
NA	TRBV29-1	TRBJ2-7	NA	CSVTKLARYEQYF	TGCAGCGTGACGAAGCTAGCGCGCTACGAGCAGTACTTC
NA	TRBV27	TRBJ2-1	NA	CASKDAGPSYNEQFF	TGTGCCAGCAAGGACGCGGGACCCTCCTACAATGAGCAGTTCTTC
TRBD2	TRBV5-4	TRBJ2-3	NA	CASSRLAGAHGTDTQYF	TGTGCCAGCAGCCGACTAGCGGGAGCTCACGGCACAGATACGCAGTATTTT
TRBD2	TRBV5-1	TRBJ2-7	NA	CASSWTRGYEQYF	TGCGCCAGCTCTTGGACTAGGGGCTACGAGCAGTACTTC
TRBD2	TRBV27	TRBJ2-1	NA	CASRLAGVGEQFF	TGTGCCAGCCGGCTAGCGGGAGTCGGGGAGCAGTTCTTC
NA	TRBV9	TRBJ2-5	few	CASSVGSVETQYF	TGTGCCAGCAGCGTAGGATCAGTAGAGACCCAGTACTTC
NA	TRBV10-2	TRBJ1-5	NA	CASSDRGFNQPQHF	TGCGCCAGCAGTGACAGGGGCTTCAATCAGCCCCAGCATTTT
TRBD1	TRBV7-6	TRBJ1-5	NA	CASSLGTGGTGQPQHF	TGTGCCAGCAGCCTCGGGACAGGGGGGACGGGCCAGCCCCAGCATTTT
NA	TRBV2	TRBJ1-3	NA	CASTGEISGNTIYF	TGTGCCAGCACTGGGGAGATCTCTGGAAACACCATATATTTT
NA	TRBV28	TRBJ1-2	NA	CASLPGGAGGYTF	TGTGCCAGCCTCCCGGGGGGGGCAGGTGGCTACACCTTC
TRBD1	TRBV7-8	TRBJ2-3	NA	CASSPGQTYVDTQYF	TGTGCCAGCAGCCCGGGACAGACTTATGTCGATACGCAGTATTTT
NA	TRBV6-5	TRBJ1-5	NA	CASSYGQGPQHF	TGTGCCAGCAGTTACGGTCAGGGCCCCCAGCATTTT
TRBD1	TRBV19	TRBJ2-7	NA	CASRPPGQGIAEQYF	TGTGCCAGTAGACCTCCGGGACAGGGGATTGCCGAGCAGTACTTC
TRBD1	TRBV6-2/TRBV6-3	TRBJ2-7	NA	CASSYAGGYTPYEQYF	TGTGCCAGCAGTTATGCAGGGGGCTATACCCCCTACGAGCAGTACTTC
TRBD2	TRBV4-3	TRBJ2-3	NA	CASSQNSGSADTQYF	TGCGCCAGCAGCCAGAATAGCGGGAGCGCAGATACGCAGTATTTT
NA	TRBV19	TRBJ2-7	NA	CASSIDRAYEQYF	TGTGCCAGTAGTATAGACAGGGCCTACGAGCAGTACTTC
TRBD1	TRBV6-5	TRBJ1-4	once	CASSRQGWEKLFF	TGTGCCAGCAGTAGACAGGGATGGGAAAAACTGTTTTTT
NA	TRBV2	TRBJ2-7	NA	CASSVKGSYEQYF	TGTGCCAGCAGTGTCAAGGGGTCCTACGAGCAGTACTTC